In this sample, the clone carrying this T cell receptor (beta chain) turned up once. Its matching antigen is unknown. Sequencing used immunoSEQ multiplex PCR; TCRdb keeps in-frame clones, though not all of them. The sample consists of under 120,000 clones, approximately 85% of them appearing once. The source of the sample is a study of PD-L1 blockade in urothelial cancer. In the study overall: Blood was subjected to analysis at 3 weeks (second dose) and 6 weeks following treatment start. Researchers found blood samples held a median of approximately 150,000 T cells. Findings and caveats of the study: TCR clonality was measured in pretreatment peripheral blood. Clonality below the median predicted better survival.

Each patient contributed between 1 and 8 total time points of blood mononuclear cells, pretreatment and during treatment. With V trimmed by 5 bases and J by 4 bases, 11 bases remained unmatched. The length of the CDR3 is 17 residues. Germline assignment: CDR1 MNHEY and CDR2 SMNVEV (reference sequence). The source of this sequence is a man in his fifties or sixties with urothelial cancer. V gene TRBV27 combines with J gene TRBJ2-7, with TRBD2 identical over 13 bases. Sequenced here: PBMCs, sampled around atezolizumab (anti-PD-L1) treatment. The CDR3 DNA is TGTGCCAGCAGTCCCCGGACTAGCGGGAGCTGGGGATACGAGCAGTACTTC. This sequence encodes CASSPRTSGSWGYEQYF.